What follows describes a single T cell receptor (beta chain). Antigen specificity is unknown. The entry originates in a study of cytomegalovirus exposure and HLA in healthy donors. Study outcomes and limitations: CMV serostatus stood as the only immune exposure information on hand.

CDR1 MNHEY and CDR2 SVGAGI come from the germline V gene. The junction had 5 bases not matched to a gene; V was cut back by 5 bases and J by 6 bases. This CDR3 contains 15 residues. The PCR made use of 60 Vbeta and 13 Jbeta primers. The repertoire was sequenced with immunoSEQ multiplex PCR; TCRdb's copy has only in-frame clones and lacks some. The sample gives around 200,000 clones, roughly 73% of which show up once; roughly 3% is in the top ten. The V call is TRBV6-5, the J call TRBJ2-3; 13 nucleotides align to TRBD2. The TCR was taken from a female donor in good health and CMV-seronegative. The sample comprised PBMCs. CDR3 nucleotides: TGTGCCAGCAGTCCGGGACTAGCGGGGTGGGATACGCAGTATTTT. Translation: CASSPGLAGWDTQYF.